The rows below give T cell receptor beta chains drawn from one sample of a study of blood T cell repertoires in COVID-19. Some clones are missing from TCRdb's copy, which holds only in-frame ones; the method was immunoSEQ multiplex PCR. The sample includes approximately 160,000 clones, roughly 86% of them seen just once. The sample was peripheral blood. The receptors were sampled from a man in his forties who had recovered from COVID-19. The conserved cysteine and the conserved F or W are not part of the CDR3 here.

cdr3_length	v_call	j_call	cdr3_aa
14	TRBV7-9	TRBJ2-7	ASSSSTGTAFYEQY
12	TRBV19	TRBJ1-6	ASSHQGDNSPLH
11	TRBV2	TRBJ1-2	ASGQEPNYGYT
13	TRBV4-2	TRBJ2-7	ASSQEASGRYEQY
12	TRBV30	TRBJ2-7	AWSRDNTLYEQY
15	TRBV4-3	TRBJ2-2	ASSQQPPSGTTGELF
15	TRBV7-6	TRBJ1-3	ASSLRRDSDSGNTIY
12	TRBV19	TRBJ2-5	ASSPPGNQETQY
12	TRBV19	TRBJ1-4	ASSRGSTNEKLF
13	TRBV7-2	TRBJ1-3	ASSSQGYSGNTIY
14	TRBV19	TRBJ2-6	ASSIGMRSGANVLT
14	TRBV5-8	TRBJ2-5	ASSPGTSGRQETQY
16	TRBV4-1	TRBJ2-2	ASSRSGTGGLGTGELF